Sequencing of this TCR beta chain was carried out in a study of blood T cell repertoires in COVID-19. Overall study: Samples of COVID-19 (acute and convalescent) were obtained from the United States, Italy and Spain. PBMCs, B-cell-depleted T cells, or T cells provided the cDNA or gDNA that made up the material.

Points on this clone: The same CDR3 is also encoded by other DNA sequences in this sample.

Repertoires were generated with immunoSEQ multiplex PCR, while TCRdb's copy carries only in-frame clones and drops some. The table includes more than 95,000 clones, 80% detected once. In germline, CDR1 is SGHTA, CDR2 FQGTGA. Trimming took 5 bases from V and 0 from J, leaving 6 bases between them. The CDR3 runs to 13 residues. The chain joins TRBV7-3 to TRBJ2-3, with a possible D match to TRBD2 (5 bases). The clonotype was recovered from a human donor in a cohort sampled during active COVID-19. The sample taken for sequencing was peripheral blood. The CDR3 DNA reads TGTGCCAGCAGCCCGGGGAGCACAGATACGCAGTATTTT. It specifies CASSPGSTDTQYF.